Here is one T cell receptor beta chain with its context. This sample is drawn from a study of PD-1 blockade in classical Hodgkin lymphoma. The time point denotes: cycle 4 day 1 (C4D1), after 6 weeks of nivolumab. There was relapse after autologous stem cell transplantation in every patient, and there was variation in brentuximab vedotin exposure. CD4+ T cells were purified from thawed PBMCs by magnetic negative selection. Sequencing was performed with immunoSEQ multiplex PCR; in TCRdb, only in-frame clones are kept and a portion is missing. The repertoire holds fewer than 35,000 clones, with about 90% as singletons. Trimming pared 7 bases from V and 3 bases from J, leaving 16 bases between. CDR1 is SNHLY, CDR2 FYNNEI, per germline. This CDR3 contains 15 residues.

The sample in question was CD4+ T cells from blood, obtained before the fourth cycle of nivolumab. The chain combines TRBV2 with TRBJ1-3; D might be TRBD1 (6 bases). The receptor was isolated from a human donor with classical Hodgkin lymphoma. The CDR3 sequence: CASMRAGVYGNTIYF. The CDR3 DNA reads as TGTGCCAGCATGCGGGCAGGGGTTTATGGAAACACCATATATTTT. Full variable domain (missing parts from reference TRBV2 and TRBJ1-3): EPEVTQTPSHQVTQMGQEVILRCVPISNHLYFYWYRQILGQKVEFLVSFYNNEISEKSEIFDDQFSVERPDGSNFTLKIRSTKLEDSAMYFCASMRAGVYGNTIYFGEGSWLTVV.